This entry concerns a single T cell receptor beta chain. Blood draws occurred at baseline, cycle 4 day 1, and cycle 7 day 1. Profiling relied on immunoSEQ multiplex PCR, and the TCRdb table lists in-frame clones only, not all of them. The sample holds approximately 13,000 clones, 82% seen once. This entry belongs to a study of OX40 agonist ivuxolimab in advanced cancers. Background on the study: Patients received ivuxolimab, an intravenous treatment, every 2 weeks at 0.01 to 10 mg/kg.

Source: CD4+ or CD8+ T cells sorted from blood, taken in a trial of the OX40 agonist ivuxolimab. This TCR was recovered from an adult with an advanced solid tumor such as melanoma, head and neck, liver or kidney cancer.

CDR3 protein: CASSYTGVSVEQFF. CDR3 sequence (DNA): TGTGCCAGCAGCTATACCGGGGTTAGCGTGGAGCAGTTCTTC. The gene calls are TRBV7-2 and TRBJ2-1; tentative D call: TRBD2 (5 bases). This CDR3 has 14 amino acids. V lost 4 bases to trimming and J lost 10 bases, with 17 bases between them. Germline V gives CDR1 SGHTA, CDR2 FQGNSA.